This TCR beta chain comes out of a study of shared clonotypes between healthy human individuals. For each subset, genomic DNA was distributed in equal portions over several immunoSEQ plates. TCRdb keeps only in-frame clones here, not all; method: immunoSEQ multiplex PCR. The sample holds over 950,000 clones, roughly 77% seen once. None of the donors, who were healthy HIV-negative adults, had recently had acute infections or vaccinations. Negatively enriched CD4+ T cells were divided by CD45RA into naive and memory. This clone was detected ten times or more. Its antigen is not identified. Other DNA sequences in this sample translate to the same CDR3. Overall study findings and caveats: Generally, naive subsets came out with larger estimated richness than memory subsets.

Germline V gene sequence: CDR1 GTSNPN, CDR2 SVGIG (reference sequence). The CDR3 is 11 amino acids. V was shortened by 2 bases and J by 3 bases, with 4 bases between the two germline ends. Sequencing input: memory CD4+ T cells from PBMCs. As for subset: CD45RA-negative fraction. This chain uses TRBV30 with TRBJ1-1; D ambiguous. The sequence was collected from a man between 18 and 29 years old in good health. Some clones in this sample may be carry-over from other donors' samples. CDR3 in amino acids: CAWSTDTEAFF. The CDR3 nucleotides are TGTGCCTGGAGTACGGACACTGAAGCTTTCTTT.